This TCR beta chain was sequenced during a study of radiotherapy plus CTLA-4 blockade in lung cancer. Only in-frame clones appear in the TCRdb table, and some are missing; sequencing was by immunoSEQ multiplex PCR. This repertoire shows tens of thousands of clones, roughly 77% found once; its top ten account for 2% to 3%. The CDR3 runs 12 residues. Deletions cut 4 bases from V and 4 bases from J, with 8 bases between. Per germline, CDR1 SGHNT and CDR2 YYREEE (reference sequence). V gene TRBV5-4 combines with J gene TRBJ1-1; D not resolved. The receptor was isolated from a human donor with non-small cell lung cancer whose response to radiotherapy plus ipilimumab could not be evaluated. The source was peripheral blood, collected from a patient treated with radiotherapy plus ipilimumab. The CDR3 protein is CASSDLFTEAFF. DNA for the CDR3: TGTGCCAGCAGCGACTTATTCACTGAAGCTTTCTTT.